This T cell receptor (beta chain) was sequenced in a study of control samples from healthy donors and cancer patients. From germline, CDR1 is MDHEN and CDR2 SYDVKM. This CDR3 comprises 13 residues. The germline V and J ends were trimmed by 11 bases and 6 bases, with 16 bases remaining between them. The table came from immunoSEQ multiplex PCR; TCRdb's copy has only in-frame clones and leaves some out. The sample includes tens of thousands of clones, around 84% of them seen just once. The sample taken for sequencing was PBMCs. This chain links TRBV28 with TRBJ2-2; D may be TRBD1 or TRBD2 (5 bases each). This receptor was obtained from an older man with lung cancer. The CDR3 sequence: CAAGTLAPGELFF. DNA of the CDR3: TGTGCCGCAGGGACCTTGGCCCCCGGGGAGCTGTTTTTT.